What follows are 25 T cell receptor beta chains derived from one specimen sequenced in a study of blood T cell repertoires in COVID-19. Clones were sequenced by immunoSEQ multiplex PCR, and TCRdb holds only the in-frame ones, with some missing. The data contain about 130,000 clones, less than 90% of them singletons. The sequenced material came from peripheral blood. The receptor set was obtained from an elderly man with active or convalescent COVID-19.

The V and J genes are TRBV5-1 and TRBJ1-2; 7 bases map to TRBD1. Germline assignment: CDR1 SGHRS and CDR2 YFSETQ. V lost 4 bases to trimming and J lost 2 bases; unmatched junction nucleotides: 5. The CDR3 is 14 residues long. The CDR3 protein is CASSQGTANYGYTF. CDR3 in DNA: TGCGCCAGCAGCCAAGGGACAGCAAACTATGGCTACACCTTC.

J is TRBJ1-4 and V is TRBV5-4; D remains ambiguous. V was shortened by 0 bases and J by 2 bases, with 8 bases between the two germline ends. The CDR3 contains 15 residues. CDR1 is SGHNT, CDR2 YYREEE, per germline (reference sequence). The CDR3 reads CASSLGSPTNEKLFF. CDR3 DNA: TGTGCCAGCAGCTTGGGTTCCCCTACTAATGAAAAACTGTTTTTT.

V is TRBV6-5 and J is TRBJ2-7, with 7 bases that match TRBD1. The CDR3 loop spans 16 amino acids. The V segment lost 0 bases and the J segment 6 bases; nucleotides outside the gene matches: 11. Germline CDR1 MNHEY, CDR2 SVGAGI. The CDR3 nucleotides read TGTGCCAGCAGTTACTCTGCAGTGACAGGGAGTCCCGAGCAGTACTTC. Translated: CASSYSAVTGSPEQYF.

A single count supports this clone. The V gene is TRBV7-2, the J gene TRBJ1-2; 8 bases agree with TRBD1. This CDR3 is built from 14 residues. V was pared by 1 base and J by 4 bases, with 2 bases of the junction left unmatched. The V gene's germline CDR1 is SGHTA and CDR2 FQGNSA. CDR3 protein: CASSLGTGLYGYTF. The CDR3, as DNA: TGTGCCAGCAGCTTAGGGACAGGGCTCTATGGCTACACCTTC.

The V gene is TRBV15, the J gene TRBJ2-7; a weak D match, TRBD1 (11 bases). CDR3 length: 18 amino acids. Per germline, CDR1 LNHNV and CDR2 YYDKDF (reference sequence). Trimming took off 3 bases at V and 4 bases at J, with 25 bases between the two ends. DNA of the CDR3: TGTGCCACCAGCAGGGACAGGGGGCCTAGCGGGGGAGTATACGAGCAGTACTTC. This encodes CATSRDRGPSGGVYEQYF.

This chain uses TRBV30 with TRBJ1-5; weak D call: TRBD1 (5 bases). This CDR3 is built from 13 residues. Trimming took off 2 bases at V and 5 bases at J, with 10 bases between the two ends. Per germline, CDR1 GTSNPN and CDR2 SVGIG (reference sequence). DNA for the CDR3: TGTGCCTGGAGTCCGGGGGTTCATCAGCCCCAGCATTTT. Protein sequence: CAWSPGVHQPQHF.

Only one count was recorded for this clone. V gene TRBV7-3 combines with J gene TRBJ1-1; maybe TRBD1 (6 bases). V lost 0 bases and J 12 bases, leaving 14 bases between the germline ends. The CDR3 contains 13 residues. Per germline, CDR1 SGHTA and CDR2 FQGTGA. In nucleotides, the CDR3 is TGTGCCAGCAGCTTAACGAAGGGGGGGACAACTTTCTTT. This translates into CASSLTKGGTTFF.

The gene calls are TRBV4-1 and TRBJ1-5; D may be TRBD1 (5 bases). This CDR3 is built from 15 residues. V was shortened by 0 bases and J by 7 bases, with 13 bases between the two germline ends. In germline, CDR1 is MGHRA, CDR2 YSYEKL. The CDR3 sequence: CASSQDRRGEQPQHF. DNA of the CDR3: TGCGCCAGCAGCCAAGATCGTCGGGGGGAGCAGCCCCAGCATTTT.

This clone was observed a few times. The chain is built from TRBV15 and TRBJ1-1; D not resolved. Trimming cost V 2 bases and J 6 bases, with 7 bases left between them. From germline, CDR1 is LNHNV and CDR2 YYDKDF (reference sequence). The CDR3 is 12 residues long. As DNA, the CDR3 is TGTGCCACCAGCAGACGAGGCCCTGAAGCTTTCTTT. Its translation is CATSRRGPEAFF.

The rearrangement joins TRBV5-6 to TRBJ2-7; 7 nucleotides match TRBD1. CDR3 length: 15 amino acids. With 0 bases clipped from V and 5 bases from J, the junction kept 8 bases outside the gene matches. Per the germline V gene, CDR1 is SGHDT and CDR2 is YYEEEE. This chain's CDR3 is CASSLGGQWDHEQYF. The CDR3 DNA reads as TGTGCCAGCAGCTTGGGGGGACAGTGGGACCACGAGCAGTACTTC.

The chain employs TRBV27 and TRBJ1-6, with 7 positions matching TRBD1. This CDR3 is built from 14 residues. Unmatched junction bases numbered 9, after V lost 6 bases and J lost 10 bases. Germline values: CDR1 MNHEY, CDR2 SMNVEV (reference sequence). CDR3 in DNA: TGTGCCAGCAGGGACACAGGGGCCGTCTCACCCCTCCACTTT. Amino acids: CASRDTGAVSPLHF.

This chain uses TRBV6-4 with TRBJ1-1; D unclear. Germline V lookup: CDR1 MRHNA, CDR2 SNTAGT. The CDR3 is made up of 12 amino acids. Trimming cost V 2 bases and J 7 bases, with 8 bases left between them. The CDR3 region has the DNA TGTGCCAGCAGTGACCGGCGGGGTGAAGCTTTCTTT. Its translation is CASSDRRGEAFF.

The CDR3: CASTLTGISTDTQYF. The CDR3 DNA reads TGTGCCAGTACCCTGACAGGGATCAGCACAGATACGCAGTATTTT. The J gene is TRBJ2-3, the V gene TRBV19; 7 bases align to TRBD1. J lost 0 bases, V lost 7 bases, and 7 bases had no gene match. The germline V gene encodes CDR1 LNHDA and CDR2 SQIVND (reference sequence). This CDR3 contains 15 residues.

The gene calls are TRBV4-1 and TRBJ2-1; 8 bases align to TRBD2. The CDR3 sequence is 14 residues long. Per germline, CDR1 MGHRA and CDR2 YSYEKL. J lost 6 bases, V lost 4 bases, and 5 bases had no gene match. The CDR3 DNA reads as TGCGCCAGCAGCCCCAGACTAGCGCGCAATGAGCAGTTCTTC. It is translated as CASSPRLARNEQFF.

V and J are TRBV6-6 and TRBJ2-7; D gene uncertain. V lost 1 base and J 0 bases, leaving 7 bases between the germline ends. The germline V gene encodes CDR1 MNHNY and CDR2 SVGAGI (reference sequence). The CDR3 loop spans 14 amino acids. CDR3 residues: CASSYYAVSYEQYF. The DNA of the CDR3 is TGTGCCAGCAGTTACTATGCAGTCTCCTACGAGCAGTACTTC.

In this sample, this clone turned up many times. The CDR3: CAIKREKCDEQFF. The CDR3 DNA follows: TGTGCCATAAAGCGGGAGAAGTGCGATGAGCAGTTCTTC. The chain combines TRBV6-4 with TRBJ2-1, with 8 bases fitting TRBD2. The CDR3 is made up of 13 amino acids. CDR1 MRHNA and CDR2 SNTAGT come from the germline V gene. With 10 bases clipped from V and 8 bases from J, the junction kept 10 bases outside the gene matches.

The chain combines TRBV13 with TRBJ2-7, with 15 nucleotides matching TRBD2. With 5 bases clipped from V and 4 bases from J, the junction kept 3 bases outside the gene matches. Germline CDR1 is PRHDT and CDR2 is FYEKMQ (reference sequence). CDR3 length: 15 residues. This CDR3 reads CASSIGLAGGYEQYF. The CDR3 nucleotides read TGTGCCAGCAGCATCGGACTAGCGGGAGGGTACGAGCAGTACTTC.

The chain combines TRBV9 with TRBJ2-3, with D uncertain. This CDR3 region has 15 residues. Germline CDR1 reads SGDLS; CDR2 reads YYNGEE. Deletions cut 0 bases from V and 4 bases from J, with 12 bases between. CDR3 sequence (DNA): TGTGCCAGCAGCGTAGTTGGCAGTCTCCCAGATACGCAGTATTTT. Translated: CASSVVGSLPDTQYF.

The J gene is TRBJ1-1, the V gene TRBV6-5, with 7 bases identical to TRBD1. The CDR3 length is 16 residues. V lost 2 bases and J lost 0; bases outside the gene matches: 6. In germline, CDR1 is MNHEY, CDR2 SVGAGI. CDR3 sequence: CASSYRTGAVNTEAFF. The CDR3 bases are TGTGCCAGCAGTTACCGTACAGGGGCGGTGAACACTGAAGCTTTCTTT.

The chain uses TRBV19 and TRBJ2-3; D may be TRBD1 (6 bases). Germline values: CDR1 LNHDA, CDR2 SQIVND (reference sequence). V was clipped by 6 bases and J by 0 bases, with 7 bases between them. The CDR3 extends over 13 amino acids. The CDR3 DNA sequence: TGTGCCAGTAGGCAGGGGAGCACAGATACGCAGTATTTT. It codes for CASRQGSTDTQYF.

The chain combines TRBV5-1 with TRBJ1-3, with 9 bases that match TRBD1. Looked up from germline, CDR1 is SGHRS and CDR2 is YFSETQ. V lost 4 bases to trimming and J lost 0 bases; unmatched junction nucleotides: 8. The CDR3 spans 17 residues. The DNA for the CDR3 is TGCGCCAGCAGCCTTGCAACAGGGGGCGTCTCTGGAAACACCATATATTTT. Protein sequence: CASSLATGGVSGNTIYF.

The chain uses TRBV12-3 or TRBV12-4 and TRBJ1-3, with D perhaps TRBD1 (6 bases). The CDR3 spans 13 residues. Trimming pared 3 bases from V and 4 bases from J, leaving 7 bases between. Written as DNA, the CDR3 is TGTGCCAGCAGTTTCGACAGGGGAAACACCATATATTTT. Translated, it gives CASSFDRGNTIYF.

The V and J genes are TRBV5-6 and TRBJ1-5; no definite D call. CDR3 length: 15 residues. Trimming took off 4 bases at V and 2 bases at J, with 13 bases between the two ends. Per germline, CDR1 SGHDT and CDR2 YYEEEE. For the CDR3, the DNA is TGTGCCAGCAGCCCTTTCGCGGTAGGCAATCAGCCCCAGCATTTT. The encoded protein is CASSPFAVGNQPQHF.

The V and J genes are TRBV7-3 and TRBJ2-3; TRBD1 matches 7 bases. CDR1 and CDR2 from the germline V gene are SGHTA and FQGTGA. This CDR3 region has 15 residues. Losses at the gene ends were 5 bases for V and 0 bases for J; bases not matched to a gene: 5. CDR3 sequence (DNA): TGTGCCAGCAGCCCGGACAGGACTAGCACAGATACGCAGTATTTT. This encodes CASSPDRTSTDTQYF.

V is TRBV10-2 and J is TRBJ1-1, with TRBD1 identical over 9 bases. Germline V gene lookup returns CDR1 WSHSY and CDR2 SAAADI. The CDR3 is made up of 15 amino acids. V was pared by 4 bases and J by 4 bases, with 7 bases of the junction left unmatched. The CDR3 DNA follows: TGCGCCAGCAGTGGGTCCGGGACAGGGATCACTGAAGCTTTCTTT. Translation gives CASSGSGTGITEAFF.